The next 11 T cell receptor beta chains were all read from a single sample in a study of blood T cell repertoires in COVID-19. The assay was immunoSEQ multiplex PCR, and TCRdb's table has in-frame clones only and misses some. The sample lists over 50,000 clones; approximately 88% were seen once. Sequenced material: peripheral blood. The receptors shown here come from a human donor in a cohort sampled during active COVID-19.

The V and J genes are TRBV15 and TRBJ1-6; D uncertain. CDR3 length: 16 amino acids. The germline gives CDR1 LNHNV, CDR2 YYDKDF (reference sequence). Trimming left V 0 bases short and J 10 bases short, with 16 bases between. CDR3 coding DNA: TGTGCCACCAGCAGAGATCCCCGGGGTCGGGAATCACCCCTCCACTTT. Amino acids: CATSRDPRGRESPLHF. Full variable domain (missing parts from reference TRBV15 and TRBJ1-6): DAMVIQNPRYQVTQFGKPVTLSCSQTLNHNVMYWYQQKSSQAPKLLFHYYDKDFNNEADTPDNFQSRRPNTSFCFLDIRSPGLGDTAMYLCATSRDPRGRESPLHFGNGTRLTVT.

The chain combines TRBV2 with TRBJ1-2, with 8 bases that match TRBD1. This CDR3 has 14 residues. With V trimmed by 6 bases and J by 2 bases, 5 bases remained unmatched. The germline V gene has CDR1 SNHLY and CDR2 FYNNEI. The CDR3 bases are TGTGCCAGCAGGAGACAGGGGAGAAACTATGGCTACACCTTC. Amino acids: CASRRQGRNYGYTF.

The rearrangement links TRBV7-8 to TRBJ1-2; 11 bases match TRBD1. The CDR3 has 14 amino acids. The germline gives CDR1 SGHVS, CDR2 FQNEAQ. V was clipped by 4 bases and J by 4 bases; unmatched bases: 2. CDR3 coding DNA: TGTGCCAGCAGCTCCGGGACAGGGGGCTATGGCTACACCTTC. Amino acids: CASSSGTGGYGYTF.

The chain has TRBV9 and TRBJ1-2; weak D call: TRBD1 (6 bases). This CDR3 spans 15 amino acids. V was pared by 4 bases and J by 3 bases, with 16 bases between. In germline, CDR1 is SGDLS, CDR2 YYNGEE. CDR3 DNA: TGTGCCAGCAGCCCAGGGACACATAGGGACTATGGCTACACCTTC. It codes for CASSPGTHRDYGYTF.

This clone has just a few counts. Here the CDR3 DNA reads TGTGCCATCTACAGGGAACTCTCCCTTTATAGCAATCAGCCCCAGCATTTT. The encoded protein is CAIYRELSLYSNQPQHF. The J gene is TRBJ1-5, the V gene TRBV10-3; TRBD1 is a possible D gene (6 bases). The CDR3 loop spans 17 amino acids. V was trimmed by 8 bases and J by 0 bases, leaving 20 bases between them. Germline values: CDR1 ENHRY, CDR2 SYGVKD.

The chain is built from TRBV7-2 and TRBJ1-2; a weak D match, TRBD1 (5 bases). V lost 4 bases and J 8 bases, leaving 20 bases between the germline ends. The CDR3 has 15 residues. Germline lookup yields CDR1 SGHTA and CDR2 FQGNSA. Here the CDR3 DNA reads TGTGCCAGCAGCTCCTCCAGGGTGCAGGGCCGAGGCTACACCTTC. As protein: CASSSSRVQGRGYTF.

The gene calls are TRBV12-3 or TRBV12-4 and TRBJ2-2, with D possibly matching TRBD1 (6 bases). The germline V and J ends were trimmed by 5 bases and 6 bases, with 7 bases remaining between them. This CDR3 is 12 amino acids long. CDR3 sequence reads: CASSTGPGELFF. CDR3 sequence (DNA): TGTGCCAGCAGTACAGGGCCCGGGGAGCTGTTTTTT.

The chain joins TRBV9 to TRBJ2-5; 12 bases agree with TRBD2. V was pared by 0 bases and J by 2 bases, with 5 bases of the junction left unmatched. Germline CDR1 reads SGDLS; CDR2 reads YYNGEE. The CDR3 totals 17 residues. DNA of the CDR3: TGTGCCAGCAGCGTAGGTCTAGCGGGAGGGTTACAAGAGACCCAGTACTTC. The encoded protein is CASSVGLAGGLQETQYF.

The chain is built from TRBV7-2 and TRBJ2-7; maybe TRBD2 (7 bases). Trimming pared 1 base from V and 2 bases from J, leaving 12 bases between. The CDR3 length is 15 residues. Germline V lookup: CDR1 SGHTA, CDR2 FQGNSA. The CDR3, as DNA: TGTGCCAGCAGCTTAGGGGGGGGCCTAACCTACGAGCAGTACTTC. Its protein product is CASSLGGGLTYEQYF.

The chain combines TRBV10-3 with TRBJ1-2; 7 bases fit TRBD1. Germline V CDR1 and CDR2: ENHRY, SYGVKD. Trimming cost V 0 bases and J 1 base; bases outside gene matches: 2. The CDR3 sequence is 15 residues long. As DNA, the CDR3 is TGTGCCATCAGTGAGTCAGGGGGCGGTAACTATGGCTACACCTTC. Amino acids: CAISESGGGNYGYTF.

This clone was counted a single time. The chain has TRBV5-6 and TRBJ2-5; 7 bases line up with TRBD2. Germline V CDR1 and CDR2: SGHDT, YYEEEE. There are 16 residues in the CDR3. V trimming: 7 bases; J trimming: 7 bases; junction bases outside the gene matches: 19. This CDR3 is CASLEAAGVPQPTQYF. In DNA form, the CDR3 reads TGTGCCAGCTTGGAGGCTGCGGGAGTTCCCCAGCCGACCCAGTACTTC.